In its sample, the clone carrying this T cell receptor beta chain was seen many times. The data were obtained in a study of T-cell reconstitution after alpha-beta-depleted transplantation in children. Preparation of the TCRbeta library involved a method that used unique molecular identifiers. TCRdb recomputed calls from the PCR reads with MiXCR, one row per CDR3 protein. This repertoire shows about 360,000 distinct CDR3 sequences, 10% to 15% found once; its top ten account for 3.5% to 4.5%. This CDR3 contains 14 residues. In germline, CDR1 is SGHKS, CDR2 YYEKEE (reference sequence). After removal of 9 bases from V and 3 bases from J, the junction contained 9 bases not matched to a gene.

Sequenced here: PBMCs, sampled from the stem cell graft. This clonotype was obtained from a human donor who donated a stem cell graft to a child with Fanconi anemia. This chain uses TRBV5-5 with TRBJ2-4; 7 positions match TRBD1. This chain's CDR3 is CATRQGIDKNIQYF. CDR3 nucleotides: TGTGCCACCCGACAGGGTATTGACAAAAACATTCAGTACTTC.